Here is one TCR beta chain with its context. Sequencing was performed with immunoSEQ multiplex PCR; in TCRdb, only in-frame clones are kept and a portion is missing. The table records just under 250,000 clones, approximately 86% of them present only once. The sample belongs to a study of blood T cell repertoires in COVID-19. In the study overall: Sources were T cells, B-cell-depleted T cells, or PBMCs; the material itself was cDNA or gDNA.

The V end was cut by 4 bases, the J end by 6 bases, with 6 bases between. This CDR3 is built from 11 residues. The TCR was taken from a woman aged 25 to 39 who had recovered from COVID-19. The source material was peripheral blood. The chain has TRBV12-3 or TRBV12-4 and TRBJ1-2; a weak D match, TRBD1 (6 bases). The CDR3 DNA is TGTGCCAGCAGTTGGGGGCATGGCTACACCTTC. Its translation: CASSWGHGYTF.